These 27 T cell receptor beta chains came from one sample sequenced in a study of shared clonotypes between healthy human individuals. Using immunoSEQ multiplex PCR, the repertoire was profiled, and TCRdb retains in-frame clones only, with some absent. The data hold under 1,100,000 clones, with 65% to 80% observed a single time. Sample: memory CD4+ T cells sorted from blood. Subset of the sample: CD45RA-negative fraction. The receptors were gathered from a man between 18 and 35 years old in good health.

Remarks on this clone: Other DNA sequences from this sample encode an identical CDR3 as well. This chain connects TRBV5-1 to TRBJ2-7; a weak D match, TRBD1 (6 bases). The germline V and J ends were trimmed by 1 base and 0 bases, with 8 bases remaining between them. Per the germline V gene, CDR1 is SGHRS and CDR2 is YFSETQ. There are 14 residues in the CDR3. CDR3 in amino acids: CASSLQGSSYEQYF. CDR3 DNA sequence: TGCGCCAGCAGCTTGCAGGGGAGCTCCTACGAGCAGTACTTC.

The J gene is TRBJ1-1, the V gene TRBV6-5, with 10 bases fitting TRBD1. The germline CDR1 and CDR2 sequences are MNHEY and SVGAGI. V lost 8 bases, J lost 10 bases, and 7 bases stayed unmatched. The CDR3 covers 12 residues. The CDR3 bases are TGTGCCAGCGGACAGGGGGGGGTTGGAGCTTTCTTT. This codes for CASGQGGVGAFF.

The chain has TRBV28 and TRBJ2-2, with a weak D call TRBD2 (5 bases). The CDR3 contains 13 residues. The germline V and J ends were trimmed by 7 bases and 4 bases, with 10 bases remaining between them. Germline V gene lookup returns CDR1 MDHEN and CDR2 SYDVKM. The CDR3 spells CASMRAGTGELFF. The CDR3 nucleotides are TGTGCCAGCATGCGGGCGGGCACCGGGGAGCTGTTTTTT. The variable domain in full, completed from reference TRBV28 and TRBJ2-2, reads DVKVTQSSRYLVKRTGEKVFLECVQDMDHENMFWYRQDPGLGLRLIYFSYDVKMKEKGDIPEGYSVSREKKERFSLILESASTNQTSMYLCASMRAGTGELFFGEGSRLTVL.

Comments on this clone: This probably arose from a read error, given a far larger clone one base away. The chain combines TRBV5-1 with TRBJ2-3; possibly TRBD2 for D (6 bases). The CDR3 is made up of 14 amino acids. Germline loops: CDR1 SGHRS, CDR2 YFSETQ. Trimming took off 7 bases at V and 3 bases at J, with 15 bases between the two ends. Here the CDR3 reads CASGPTSSTDTQYF. The CDR3 DNA reads TGCGCCAGCGGCCCTACTAGCTCAACAGATACGCAGTATTTT.

The rearrangement joins TRBV16 to TRBJ1-1; D is unclear. The germline CDR1 and CDR2 sequences are KGHSY and FQNENV. The length of the CDR3 is 14 residues. V was trimmed by 3 bases and J by 2 bases, leaving 10 bases between them. The DNA for the CDR3 is TGTGCCAGCAGCCAGGGGAGAACCAACACTGAAGCTTTCTTT. Translated, it gives CASSQGRTNTEAFF. The full variable domain, rest sourced from reference TRBV16 and TRBJ1-1, is GEEVAQTPKHLVRGEGQKAKLYCAPIKGHSYVFWYQQVLKNEFKFLISFQNENVFDETGMPKERFSAKCLPNSPCSLEIQATKLEDSAVYFCASSQGRTNTEAFFGQGTRLTVV.

In this sample, this clone turned up a few times. This sample includes further DNA sequences coding for the same CDR3. The V and J genes are TRBV5-4 and TRBJ2-1, with unresolved D. Trimming left V 0 bases short and J 0 bases short, with 10 bases between. The germline gives CDR1 SGHNT, CDR2 YYREEE (reference sequence). This CDR3 has 16 amino acids. Here the CDR3 reads CASSLEGAVSYNEQFF. For the CDR3, the DNA is TGTGCCAGCAGCTTGGAAGGTGCGGTCTCCTACAATGAGCAGTTCTTC.

The chain employs TRBV4-1 and TRBJ1-5, with unresolved D. Trimming removed 1 base from V and 8 bases from J, with 9 bases in between. The CDR3 length is 13 residues. CDR1 and CDR2 from the germline V gene are MGHRA and YSYEKL. The CDR3 sequence is CASSQVALEPQHF. In DNA, the CDR3 is TGCGCCAGCAGCCAAGTCGCGTTAGAGCCCCAGCATTTT.

The rearrangement links TRBV28 to TRBJ2-7, with 9 positions matching TRBD1. V shed 8 bases, J shed 5 bases, and the junction held 4 bases outside the gene matches. CDR3 length equals 12 residues. Germline CDR1 and CDR2: MDHEN and SYDVKM. CDR3: CASRGDRDEQYF. In DNA form, the CDR3 reads TGTGCCAGCCGAGGGGACAGGGACGAGCAGTACTTC.

This sequence joins TRBV4-2 and TRBJ1-1; 8 positions agree with TRBD1. Germline CDR1 is LGHNA and CDR2 is YNFKEQ. The CDR3 is 15 amino acids. V was pared by 0 bases and J by 5 bases, with 5 bases of the junction left unmatched. This chain's CDR3 is CASSQESRGRTEAFF. CDR3 nucleotides: TGTGCCAGCAGCCAAGAATCCAGGGGGCGGACTGAAGCTTTCTTT.

The rearrangement links TRBV7-8 to TRBJ2-6; TRBD2 agrees at 11 bases. The germline V gene encodes CDR1 SGHVS and CDR2 FQNEAQ. This CDR3 is 20 amino acids long. After removal of 0 bases from V and 0 bases from J, the junction contained 7 bases not matched to a gene. CDR3 nucleotide sequence: TGTGCCAGCAGCTTAGCAGACCTAGCGGGGGGAGACTCTGGGGCCAACGTCCTGACTTTC. Amino acids: CASSLADLAGGDSGANVLTF.

This chain uses TRBV7-9 with TRBJ2-7, with 8 bases identical to TRBD2. The CDR3 runs to 15 residues. V lost 2 bases and J lost 6; bases outside the gene matches: 9. The germline CDR1 and CDR2 sequences are SEHNR and FQNEAQ (reference sequence). The CDR3 sequence: CASSLPSGPLAEQYF. The CDR3 DNA reads TGTGCCAGCAGCTTACCTAGCGGGCCCCTGGCCGAGCAGTACTTC.

In its sample, this clone was seen a few times. This chain joins TRBV18 and TRBJ2-5; no firm D call. The ends were cut back, 3 bases at V and 4 bases at J, with 9 bases in the middle. The length of the CDR3 is 13 residues. In germline, CDR1 is KGHSH, CDR2 LQKENI. The CDR3 here is CASSPLRSETQYF. The CDR3 DNA reads TGTGCCAGCTCACCCTTGAGATCAGAGACCCAGTACTTC.

This clone has just a few counts. The chain joins TRBV6-1 to TRBJ2-7; TRBD1 is a possible D gene (6 bases). The V gene lost 11 bases and the J gene lost 4 bases, with 21 bases spanning the gap. Germline V gives CDR1 MNHNS, CDR2 SASEGT. The CDR3 runs to 14 residues. CDR3 bases: TGTGCCTCCTCAAGGCGAGAGGGGGAATACGAGCAGTACTTC. Amino acid sequence: CASSRREGEYEQYF.

The rearrangement links TRBV10-2 to TRBJ1-5; a weak D match, TRBD1 (5 bases). The CDR3 runs 16 residues. Deletions cut 7 bases from V and 3 bases from J, with 19 bases between. Germline V lookup: CDR1 WSHSY, CDR2 SAAADI. CDR3 sequence reads: CASNDYQGGNNQPQHF. CDR3 nucleotides: TGCGCCAGCAATGATTATCAGGGAGGTAACAATCAGCCCCAGCATTTT.

This rearrangement joins TRBV5-1 to TRBJ1-3, with D hard to call. Trimming took 4 bases from V and 0 from J, leaving 11 bases between them. CDR1 SGHRS and CDR2 YFSETQ come from the germline V gene. This CDR3 spans 15 amino acids. CDR3 loop: CASSPTAGSGNTIYF. CDR3 in DNA: TGCGCCAGCAGCCCCACAGCGGGCTCTGGAAACACCATATATTTT.

The V call is TRBV2, the J call TRBJ1-5; 7 positions match TRBD1. CDR1 and CDR2 (germline): SNHLY, FYNNEI. Germline trimming cut 1 base from V and 1 base from J; bases unmatched to any gene: 1. The CDR3 extends over 15 amino acids. This CDR3 is CASSEEGASNQPQHF. As DNA, the CDR3 is TGTGCCAGCAGTGAAGAGGGGGCAAGCAATCAGCCCCAGCATTTT.

This chain uses TRBV7-9 with TRBJ2-7; 12 bases fit TRBD2. V shed 1 base, J shed 6 bases, and the junction held 7 bases outside the gene matches. Germline-derived CDR1 and CDR2 are SEHNR and FQNEAQ (reference sequence). There are 16 residues in the CDR3. CDR3 nucleotide sequence: TGTGCCAGCAGCTTAGAACCTAGCGGGAGGGCAGGCGAGCAGTACTTC. Its protein product is CASSLEPSGRAGEQYF.

The V and J genes are TRBV6-5 and TRBJ2-7, with TRBD1 matching over 11 bases. This CDR3 is built from 16 residues. The V and J ends lost 0 bases and 4 bases, in that order; junction bases with no gene match: 5. The germline V gene encodes CDR1 MNHEY and CDR2 SVGAGI. CDR3 DNA: TGTGCCAGCAGTTACTCGAGGGACAGGGGGAGGTACGAGCAGTACTTC. Translated, it gives CASSYSRDRGRYEQYF.

V and J are TRBV6-5 and TRBJ1-1; D gene uncertain. CDR1 MNHEY and CDR2 SVGAGI come from the germline V gene. The CDR3 length is 11 residues. The V end was cut by 6 bases, the J end by 5 bases, with 7 bases between. Here the CDR3 reads CASRGLTEAFF. The DNA for the CDR3 is TGTGCCAGCAGAGGACTGACTGAAGCTTTCTTT.

The chain is built from TRBV4-3 and TRBJ1-5; TRBD1 is a possible D gene (5 bases). Germline V lookup: CDR1 LGHNA, CDR2 YSLEER. V lost 2 bases and J lost 6, with 11 bases in between. The CDR3 covers 14 residues. CDR3 coding DNA: TGCGCCAGCAGCCAATCGGCAACAGGTCAGCCCCAGCATTTT. Translating it yields CASSQSATGQPQHF.

The chain employs TRBV4-2 and TRBJ1-2, with D tentatively TRBD1 (6 bases). Per germline, CDR1 LGHNA and CDR2 YNFKEQ. The CDR3 consists of 14 residues. The V gene lost 0 bases and the J gene lost 3 bases, with 8 bases spanning the gap. The CDR3 spells CASSQDWTDYGYTF. The CDR3 bases are TGTGCCAGCAGCCAAGACTGGACAGACTATGGCTACACCTTC.

This chain uses TRBV5-1 with TRBJ2-5, with D maybe TRBD2 (5 bases). Germline values: CDR1 SGHRS, CDR2 YFSETQ. This CDR3 comprises 15 residues. Trimming stripped 3 bases from V and 4 bases from J, with 16 bases between. The DNA for the CDR3 is TGCGCCAGCAGCTCCCTTTATCCGGGAAGAGAGACCCAGTACTTC. It translates to CASSSLYPGRETQYF.

Of note for this clone: One base separates it from a far larger clone, so it is likely a read error. This chain joins TRBV7-2 and TRBJ2-3, with D possibly being TRBD2 (5 bases). This CDR3 spans 12 amino acids. V lost 5 bases and J 2 bases, leaving 5 bases between the germline ends. The germline CDR1 and CDR2 sequences are SGHTA and FQGNSA. The CDR3 DNA follows: TGTGCCAGCAGCCGGGACACAGATACGCAGTATTTT. It translates to CASSRDTDTQYF. The variable domain in full, with the rest retrieved from reference TRBV7-2 and TRBJ2-3, is GAGVSQSPSNKVTEKGKDVELRCDPISGHTALYWYRQSLGQGLEFLIYFQGNSAPDKSGLPSDRFSAERTGGSVSTLTIQRTQQEDSAVYLCASSRDTDTQYFGPGTRLTVL.

This clone was counted a single time. The chain employs TRBV2 and TRBJ1-4, with TRBD1 identical over 12 bases. This CDR3 contains 16 residues. Germline loops: CDR1 SNHLY, CDR2 FYNNEI. With 6 bases clipped from V and 0 bases from J, the junction kept 2 bases outside the gene matches. The CDR3 bases are TGTGCCAGCAGGGGACAGGGGGCCTCAACTAATGAAAAACTGTTTTTT. Protein product: CASRGQGASTNEKLFF.

This clone was seen a few times. The chain joins TRBV7-9 to TRBJ1-1; 8 nucleotides line up with TRBD1. Trimming cost V 6 bases and J 4 bases; bases outside gene matches: 4. This CDR3 region has 13 residues. CDR1 SEHNR and CDR2 FQNEAQ come from the germline V gene (reference sequence). The CDR3 loop reads CASSGQGSTEAFF. The CDR3 DNA follows: TGTGCCAGCAGTGGACAGGGTAGCACTGAAGCTTTCTTT.

A remark on this clone: Other DNA sequences in this sample translate to the same CDR3. The chain joins TRBV9 to TRBJ1-1; no clear D. The V end lost 0 bases, the J end lost 2 bases, and 11 bases lay between the germline ends. The CDR3 extends over 15 amino acids. Germline V gene lookup returns CDR1 SGDLS and CDR2 YYNGEE. This CDR3 is CASSVAPQPNTEAFF. For the CDR3, the DNA is TGTGCCAGCAGCGTAGCCCCCCAGCCTAACACTGAAGCTTTCTTT. The full variable domain, with the rest looked up from reference TRBV9 and TRBJ1-1, is DSGVTQTPKHLITATGQRVTLRCSPRSGDLSVYWYQQSLDQGLQFLIQYYNGEERAKGNILERFSAQQFPDLHSELNLSSLELGDSALYFCASSVAPQPNTEAFFGQGTRLTVV.

The chain carries TRBV4-3 and TRBJ1-2, with a weak D call TRBD1 (5 bases). Germline V gene lookup returns CDR1 LGHNA and CDR2 YSLEER. V lost 2 bases, J lost 8 bases, and 12 bases lay in between. CDR3 size: 13 residues. Here the CDR3 reads CASSQKGLRGYTF. The DNA for the CDR3 is TGCGCCAGCAGCCAAAAGGGACTTCGAGGCTACACCTTC.